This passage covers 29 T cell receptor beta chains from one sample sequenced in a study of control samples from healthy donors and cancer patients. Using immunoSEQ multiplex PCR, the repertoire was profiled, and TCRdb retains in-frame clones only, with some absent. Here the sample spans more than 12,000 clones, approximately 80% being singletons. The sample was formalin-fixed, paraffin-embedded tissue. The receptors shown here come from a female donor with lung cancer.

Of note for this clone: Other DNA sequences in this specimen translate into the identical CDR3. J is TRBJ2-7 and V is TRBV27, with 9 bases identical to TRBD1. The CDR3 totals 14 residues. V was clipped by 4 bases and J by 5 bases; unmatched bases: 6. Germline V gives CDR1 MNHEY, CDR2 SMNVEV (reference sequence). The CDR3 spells CASSSGTGHHEQYF. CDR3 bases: TGTGCCAGCAGTTCAGGGACAGGGCACCACGAGCAGTACTTC.

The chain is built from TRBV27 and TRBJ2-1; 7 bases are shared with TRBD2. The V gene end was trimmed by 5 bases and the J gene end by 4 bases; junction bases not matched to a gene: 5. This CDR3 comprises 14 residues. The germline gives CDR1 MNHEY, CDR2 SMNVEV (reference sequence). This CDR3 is CASSPPSGYNEQFF. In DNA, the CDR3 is TGTGCCAGCAGTCCTCCTAGCGGATACAATGAGCAGTTCTTC.

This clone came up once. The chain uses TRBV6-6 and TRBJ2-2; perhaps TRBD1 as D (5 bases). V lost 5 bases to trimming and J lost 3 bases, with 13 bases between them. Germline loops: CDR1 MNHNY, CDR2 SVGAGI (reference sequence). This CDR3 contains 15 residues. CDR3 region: CASSGSQGHTGELFF. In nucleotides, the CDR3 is TGTGCCAGCAGTGGATCCCAGGGTCACACCGGGGAGCTGTTTTTT.

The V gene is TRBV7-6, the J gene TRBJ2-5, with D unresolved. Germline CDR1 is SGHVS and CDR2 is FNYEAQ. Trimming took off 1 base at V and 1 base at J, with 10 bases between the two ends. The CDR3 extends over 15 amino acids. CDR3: CASSLGVFLQETQYF. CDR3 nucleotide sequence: TGTGCCAGCAGCTTAGGAGTCTTCCTCCAAGAGACCCAGTACTTC.

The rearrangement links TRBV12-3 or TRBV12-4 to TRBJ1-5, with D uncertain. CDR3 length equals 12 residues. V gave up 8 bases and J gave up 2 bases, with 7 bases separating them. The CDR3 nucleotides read TGTGCCAGCCAGAATGGCAATCAGCCCCAGCATTTT. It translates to CASQNGNQPQHF.

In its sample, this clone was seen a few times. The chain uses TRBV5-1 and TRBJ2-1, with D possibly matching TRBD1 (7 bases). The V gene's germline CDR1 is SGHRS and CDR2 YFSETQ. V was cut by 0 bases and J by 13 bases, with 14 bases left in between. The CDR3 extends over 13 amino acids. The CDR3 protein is CASSLDSEGAQFF. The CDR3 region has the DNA TGCGCCAGCAGCTTGGATTCGGAGGGGGCACAGTTCTTC. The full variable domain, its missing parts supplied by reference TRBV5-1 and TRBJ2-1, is KAGVTQTPRYLIKTRGQQVTLSCSPISGHRSVSWYQQTPGQGLQFLFEYFSETQRNKGNFPGRFSGRQFSNSRSEMNVSTLELGDSALYLCASSLDSEGAQFFGPGTRLTVL.

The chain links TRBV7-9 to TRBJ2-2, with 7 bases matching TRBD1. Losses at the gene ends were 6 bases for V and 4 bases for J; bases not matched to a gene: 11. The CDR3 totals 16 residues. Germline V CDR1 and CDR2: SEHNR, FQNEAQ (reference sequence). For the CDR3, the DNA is TGTGCCAGCAGGTTCACAGGGGTCCCGAGCACCGGGGAGCTGTTTTTT. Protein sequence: CASRFTGVPSTGELFF.

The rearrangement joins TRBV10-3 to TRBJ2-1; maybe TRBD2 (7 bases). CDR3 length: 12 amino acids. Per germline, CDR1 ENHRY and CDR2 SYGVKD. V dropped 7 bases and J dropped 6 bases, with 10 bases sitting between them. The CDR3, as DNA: TGTGCCATCATGGGGGGGCTCAATGAGCAGTTCTTC. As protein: CAIMGGLNEQFF.

The CDR3 sequence is CASSTRTGDSYTF. Written as DNA, the CDR3 is TGTGCCAGCAGTACCCGGACAGGGGACAGCTACACCTTC. V gene TRBV6-5 combines with J gene TRBJ1-2, with 9 nucleotides matching TRBD1. Germline CDR1 is MNHEY and CDR2 is SVGAGI. Losses at the gene ends were 5 bases for V and 9 bases for J; bases not matched to a gene: 7. The CDR3 spans 13 residues.

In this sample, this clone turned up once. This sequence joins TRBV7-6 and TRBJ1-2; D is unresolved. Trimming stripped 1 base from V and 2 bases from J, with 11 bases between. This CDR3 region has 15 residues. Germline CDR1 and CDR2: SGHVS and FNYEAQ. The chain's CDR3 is CASSLGARVNYGYTF. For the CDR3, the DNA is TGTGCCAGCAGCTTAGGGGCCCGAGTAAACTATGGCTACACCTTC. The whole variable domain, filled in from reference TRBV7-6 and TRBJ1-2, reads GAGVSQSPRYKVTKRGQDVALRCDPISGHVSLYWYRQALGQGPEFLTYFNYEAQQDKSGLPNDRFSAERPEGSISTLTIQRTEQRDSAMYRCASSLGARVNYGYTFGSGTRLTVV.

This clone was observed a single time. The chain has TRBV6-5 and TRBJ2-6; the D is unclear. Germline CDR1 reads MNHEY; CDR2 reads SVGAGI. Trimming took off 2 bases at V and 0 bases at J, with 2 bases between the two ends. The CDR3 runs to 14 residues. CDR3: CASSYGSGANVLTF. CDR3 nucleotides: TGTGCCAGCAGTTACGGCTCTGGGGCCAACGTCCTGACTTTC.

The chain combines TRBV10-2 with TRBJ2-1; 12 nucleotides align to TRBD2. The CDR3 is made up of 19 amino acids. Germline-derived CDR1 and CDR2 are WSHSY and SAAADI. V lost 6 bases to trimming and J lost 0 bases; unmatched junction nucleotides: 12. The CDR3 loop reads CASSQHGLAGPLSYNEQFF. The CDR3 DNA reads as TGCGCCAGCAGCCAACACGGACTAGCGGGGCCCCTCTCCTACAATGAGCAGTTCTTC.

The CDR3 sequence is CASSARTGSNQPQHF. CDR3 sequence (DNA): TGTGCCAGTAGTGCCCGTACAGGTAGCAATCAGCCCCAGCATTTT. This sequence joins TRBV19 and TRBJ1-5; tentatively, D is TRBD1 (5 bases). The CDR3 is 15 residues long. V was shortened by 5 bases and J by 0 bases, with 11 bases between the two germline ends. The germline gives CDR1 LNHDA, CDR2 SQIVND (reference sequence).

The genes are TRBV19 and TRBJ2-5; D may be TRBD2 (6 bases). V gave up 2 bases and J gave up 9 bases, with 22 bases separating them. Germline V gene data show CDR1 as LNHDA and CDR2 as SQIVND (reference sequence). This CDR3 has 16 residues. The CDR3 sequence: CASSIRNPGSREAQYF. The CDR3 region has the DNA TGTGCCAGTAGTATAAGAAACCCCGGGAGCAGGGAGGCCCAGTACTTC.

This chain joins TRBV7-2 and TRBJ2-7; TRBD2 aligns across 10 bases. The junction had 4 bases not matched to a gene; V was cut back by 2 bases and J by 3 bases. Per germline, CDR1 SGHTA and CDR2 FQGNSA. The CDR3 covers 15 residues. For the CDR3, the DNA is TGTGCCAGCAGCTTACTAGCGGGAGTTTTCTACGAGCAGTACTTC. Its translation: CASSLLAGVFYEQYF.

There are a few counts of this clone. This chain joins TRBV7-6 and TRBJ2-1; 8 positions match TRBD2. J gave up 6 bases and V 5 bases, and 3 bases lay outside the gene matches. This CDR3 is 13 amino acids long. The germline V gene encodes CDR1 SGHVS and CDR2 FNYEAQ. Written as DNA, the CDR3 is TGTGCCAGCAGCCGGGGGGGGAGCAATGAGCAGTTCTTC. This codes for CASSRGGSNEQFF.

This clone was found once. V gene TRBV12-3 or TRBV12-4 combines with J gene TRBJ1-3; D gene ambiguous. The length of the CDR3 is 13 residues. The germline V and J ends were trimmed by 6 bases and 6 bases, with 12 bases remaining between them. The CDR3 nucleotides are TGTGCCAGCAGCCCTATCTACGAAAACACCATATATTTT. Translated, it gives CASSPIYENTIYF.

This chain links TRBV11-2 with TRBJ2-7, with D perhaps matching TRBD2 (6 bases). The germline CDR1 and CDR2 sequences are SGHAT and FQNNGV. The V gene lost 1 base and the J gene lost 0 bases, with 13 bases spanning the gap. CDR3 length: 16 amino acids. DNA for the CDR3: TGTGCCAGCAGCTTAGGGGTCATAGCGGCCTCCTACGAGCAGTACTTC. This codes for CASSLGVIAASYEQYF.

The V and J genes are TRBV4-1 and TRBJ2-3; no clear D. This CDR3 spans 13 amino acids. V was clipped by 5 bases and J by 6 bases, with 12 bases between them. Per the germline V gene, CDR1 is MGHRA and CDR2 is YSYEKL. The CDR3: CASSRTRRDTQYF. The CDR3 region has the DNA TGCGCCAGCAGCAGAACTCGGCGCGATACGCAGTATTTT.

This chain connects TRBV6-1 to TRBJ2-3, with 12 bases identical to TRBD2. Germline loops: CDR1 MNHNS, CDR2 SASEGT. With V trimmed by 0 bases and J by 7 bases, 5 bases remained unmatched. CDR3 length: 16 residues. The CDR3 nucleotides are TGTGCCAGCAGTGAAGCGACTAGCGGGAGTAGAAATACGCAGTATTTT. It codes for CASSEATSGSRNTQYF.

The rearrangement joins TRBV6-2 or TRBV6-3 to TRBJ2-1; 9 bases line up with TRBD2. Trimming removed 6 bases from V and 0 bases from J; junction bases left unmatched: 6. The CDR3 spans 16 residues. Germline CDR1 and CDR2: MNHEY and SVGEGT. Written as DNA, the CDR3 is TGTGCCAGCAGCCCTAGCGGGGCCAGCTCCTACAATGAGCAGTTCTTC. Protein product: CASSPSGASSYNEQFF.

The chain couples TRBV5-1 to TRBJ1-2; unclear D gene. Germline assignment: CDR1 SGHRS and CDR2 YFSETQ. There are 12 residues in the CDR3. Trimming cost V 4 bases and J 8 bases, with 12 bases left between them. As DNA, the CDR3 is TGCGCCAGCAGCATTACCGGGCACGGCTACACCTTC. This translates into CASSITGHGYTF. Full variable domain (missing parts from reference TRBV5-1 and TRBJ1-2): KAGVTQTPRYLIKTRGQQVTLSCSPISGHRSVSWYQQTPGQGLQFLFEYFSETQRNKGNFPGRFSGRQFSNSRSEMNVSTLELGDSALYLCASSITGHGYTFGSGTRLTVV.

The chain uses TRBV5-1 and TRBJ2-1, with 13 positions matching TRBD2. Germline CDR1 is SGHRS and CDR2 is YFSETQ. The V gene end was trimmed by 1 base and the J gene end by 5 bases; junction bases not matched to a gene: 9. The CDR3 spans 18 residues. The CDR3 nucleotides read TGCGCCAGCAGCTTGTCCCAAGTCGGACTAGCGGGAGACAATGAGCAGTTCTTC. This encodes CASSLSQVGLAGDNEQFF.

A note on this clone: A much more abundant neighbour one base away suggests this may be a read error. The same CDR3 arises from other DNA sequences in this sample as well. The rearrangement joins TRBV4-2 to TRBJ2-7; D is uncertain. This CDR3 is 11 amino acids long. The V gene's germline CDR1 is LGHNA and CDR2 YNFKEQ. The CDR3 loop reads CASSQAQNQYF. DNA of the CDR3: TGTGCCAGTAGCCAAGCCCAGAACCAGTACTTC.

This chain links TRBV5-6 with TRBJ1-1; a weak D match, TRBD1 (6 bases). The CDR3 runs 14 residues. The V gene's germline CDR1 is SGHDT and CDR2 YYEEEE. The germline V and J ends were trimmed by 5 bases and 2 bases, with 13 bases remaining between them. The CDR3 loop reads CASRLQGLNTEAFF. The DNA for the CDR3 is TGTGCCAGCAGGCTACAGGGACTCAACACTGAAGCTTTCTTT. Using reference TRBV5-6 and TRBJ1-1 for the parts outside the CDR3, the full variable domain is DAGVTQSPTHLIKTRGQQVTLRCSPKSGHDTVSWYQQALGQGPQFIFQYYEEEERQRGNFPDRFSGHQFPNYSSELNVNALLLGDSALYLCASRLQGLNTEAFFGQGTRLTVV.

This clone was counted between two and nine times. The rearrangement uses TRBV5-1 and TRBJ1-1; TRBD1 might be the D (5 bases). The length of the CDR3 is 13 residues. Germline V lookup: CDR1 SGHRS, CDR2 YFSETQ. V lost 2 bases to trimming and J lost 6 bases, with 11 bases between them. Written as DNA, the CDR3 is TGCGCCAGCAGCTTTTCAGGGACTCCTGAAGCTTTCTTT. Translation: CASSFSGTPEAFF.

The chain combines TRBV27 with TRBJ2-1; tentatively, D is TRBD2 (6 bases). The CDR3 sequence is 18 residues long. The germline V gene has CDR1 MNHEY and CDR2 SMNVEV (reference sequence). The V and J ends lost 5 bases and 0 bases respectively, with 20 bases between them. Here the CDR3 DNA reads TGTGCCAGCAGTCCCCGATCGAGCGGGCCAAGCTCCTACAATGAGCAGTTCTTC. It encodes CASSPRSSGPSSYNEQFF.

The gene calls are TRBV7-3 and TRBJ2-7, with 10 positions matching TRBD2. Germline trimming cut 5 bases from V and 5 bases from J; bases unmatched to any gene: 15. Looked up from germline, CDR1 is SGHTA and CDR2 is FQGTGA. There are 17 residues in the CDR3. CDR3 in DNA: TGTGCCAGCAGCCTCTCCGGGAGCGGGAGGGCCGCCCACGAGCAGTACTTC. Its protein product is CASSLSGSGRAAHEQYF.

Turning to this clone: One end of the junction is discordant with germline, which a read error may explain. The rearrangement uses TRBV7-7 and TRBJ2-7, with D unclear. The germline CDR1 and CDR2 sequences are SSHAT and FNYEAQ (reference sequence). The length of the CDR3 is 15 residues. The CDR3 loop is CASSLGGPLSHEQYF. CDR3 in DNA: TGTGCTAGCAGCCTCGGTGGGCCTCTTTCCCACGAGCAGTACTTC.